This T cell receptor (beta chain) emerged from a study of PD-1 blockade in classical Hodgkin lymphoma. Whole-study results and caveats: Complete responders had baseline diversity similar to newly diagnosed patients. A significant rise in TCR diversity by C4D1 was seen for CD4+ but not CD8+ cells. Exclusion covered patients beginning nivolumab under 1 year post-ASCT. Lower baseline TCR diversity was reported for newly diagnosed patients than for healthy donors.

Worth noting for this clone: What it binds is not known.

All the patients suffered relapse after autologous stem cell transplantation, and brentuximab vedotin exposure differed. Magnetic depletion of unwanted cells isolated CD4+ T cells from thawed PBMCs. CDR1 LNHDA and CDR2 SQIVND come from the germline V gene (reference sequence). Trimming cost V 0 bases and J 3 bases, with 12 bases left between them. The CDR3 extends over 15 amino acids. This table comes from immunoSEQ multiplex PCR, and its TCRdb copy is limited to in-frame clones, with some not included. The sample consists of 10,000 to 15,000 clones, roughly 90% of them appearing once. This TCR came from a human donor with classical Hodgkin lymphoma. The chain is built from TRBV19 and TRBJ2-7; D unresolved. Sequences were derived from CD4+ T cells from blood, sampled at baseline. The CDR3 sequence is CASSIDRSVHYEQYF. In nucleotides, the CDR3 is TGTGCCAGTAGTATAGATCGATCAGTGCACTACGAGCAGTACTTC.